A selection of T cell receptor beta chains follows, all from one sample in a study of post-analysis software for immune sequencing data. TCRdb reanalysed the PCR reads using MiXCR and keeps one entry per CDR3 protein. This sample yields about 380,000 distinct CDR3 sequences, of which approximately 33% are seen a single time; roughly 12% belongs to the top ten. Material: blood. These receptor sequences come from a girl between 5 and 17 years old with multiple sclerosis. CDR3s include the opening cysteine and the closing phenylalanine or tryptophan. D genes are given only for firm matches. Clone size is stated in some rows and not others, as once, few, many or a class when expanded.

clone_size | j_call | v_call | d_call | cdr3_nt | cdr3_aa
- | TRBJ2-1 | TRBV7-9 | TRBD1 | TGTGCCAGCAGCTTAGTTACGACCCGGGACAGGGTCTCCTACAATGAGCAGCTCTTC | CASSLVTTRDRVSYNEQLF
- | TRBJ2-3 | TRBV18 | TRBD2 | TGTGCCAGCTCACCCGGACTAGCGGTCACAGATACGCAGTATTTT | CASSPGLAVTDTQYF
- | TRBJ2-1 | TRBV12-3/TRBV12-4 | - | TGTGCCAGCAGTCGGACAGGGAGGGCCTACAATGAGCAGTTCTTC | CASSRTGRAYNEQFF
few | TRBJ1-6 | TRBV11-1 | TRBD1 | TGTGCCAGCAGCCAACTTACAGGGGGAAATTCACCCCTCCACTTT | CASSQLTGGNSPLHF
- | TRBJ1-4 | TRBV7-8 | TRBD1 | TGTGCCAGCAGCTTACCGGGACAGGGGGCTGAGAAACTGTTTTTT | CASSLPGQGAEKLFF
few | TRBJ1-2 | TRBV29-1 | - | TGCAGCGTTGAAATGGGAGAGGATCCGTATGGCTACACCTTC | CSVEMGEDPYGYTF
- | TRBJ2-1 | TRBV20-1 | - | TGCAGTACCTTTAGACAGAATGAGCAGTTCTTC | CSTFRQNEQFF
few | TRBJ2-5 | TRBV7-9 | - | TGTGCCAGCAGCTTAGAAGCAGCCGAGACCCAGTACTTC | CASSLEAAETQYF
- | TRBJ2-2 | TRBV3-1 | - | TGTGCCAGCAGCCATAACGGACAGTTCTACACCGGGGAGCTGTTTTTT | CASSHNGQFYTGELFF
- | TRBJ1-2 | TRBV20-1 | - | TGCAGTGCTAGAGAGGCAGGCCATGGCTACACCTTC | CSAREAGHGYTF
few | TRBJ2-7 | TRBV11-2 | - | TGTGCCAGCAGCTTTACGGCAGGGGACTACGAGCAGTACTTC | CASSFTAGDYEQYF
- | TRBJ2-1 | TRBV7-9 | - | TGTGCCAGCAGTTATCTCAGGGGCTCCTACAATGAGCAGTTCTTC | CASSYLRGSYNEQFF
- | TRBJ1-2 | TRBV7-2 | - | TGTGCCAGCAGCTTGGGCAGGGTGCACGGCTACACCTTC | CASSLGRVHGYTF
once | TRBJ2-7 | TRBV11-1 | TRBD2 | TGTGCCAGCAGCTTAGGTTCCCGACTAGCGGGAGCCTACGAGCAGTACTTC | CASSLGSRLAGAYEQYF
- | TRBJ1-1 | TRBV5-1 | - | TGCGCCAGCAGCTTGGAAAGGGTGAACACTGAAGCTTTCTTT | CASSLERVNTEAFF
- | TRBJ2-7 | TRBV7-9 | TRBD1 | TGTGCCAGCAGCCTCCCACCGGGACAGGGCTACGAGCAGTACTTC | CASSLPPGQGYEQYF
- | TRBJ1-1 | TRBV20-1 | TRBD1 | TGCAGTGCTACCAACATACCGGACAGGGCCGTCACTGAAGCTTTCTTT | CSATNIPDRAVTEAFF
- | TRBJ1-6 | TRBV7-3 | - | TGTGCCAGCAGCTTAACGGGTGGAGGGGATAATTCACCCCTCCACTTT | CASSLTGGGDNSPLHF
many | TRBJ2-1 | TRBV3-1 | - | TGTGCCAGCAGCCCTGGGGGGCTGAACTACAATGAGCAGTTCTTC | CASSPGGLNYNEQFF
- | TRBJ2-2 | TRBV6-4 | - | TGTGCCAGCAGTGACGCGACCGGGGGCGCCCGGGAGCTGTTTTTT | CASSDATGGARELFF
- | TRBJ2-2 | TRBV20-1 | TRBD1 | TGCAGTGCTAGAGTCGCACGACAGGGCACCGGGGAGCTGTTTTTT | CSARVARQGTGELFF
- | TRBJ1-6 | TRBV7-2 | - | TGTGCCAGCAGCGGACAAGGATCGGTATATAATTCACCCCTCCACTTT | CASSGQGSVYNSPLHF
few | TRBJ2-3 | TRBV6-5 | - | TGTGCCAGCAGTGACAACACAGATACGCAGTATTTT | CASSDNTDTQYF
few | TRBJ2-3 | TRBV20-1 | TRBD1 | TGCAGTGCGCCGACAGGGGCAGATACGCAGTATTTT | CSAPTGADTQYF
few | TRBJ2-7 | TRBV6-2/TRBV6-3 | - | TGTGCCAGCAGTTCTACAGGGTGGAACGAGCAGTACTTC | CASSSTGWNEQYF
few | TRBJ2-1 | TRBV3-1 | TRBD2 | TGTGCCAGCCGCTACAGACTAGCGGGGCCTAACAATGAGCAGTTCTTC | CASRYRLAGPNNEQFF
few | TRBJ2-3 | TRBV9 | - | TGTGCCAGCAGCGTGGGGTGGCTAGTGGGTAATACGCAGTATTTT | CASSVGWLVGNTQYF
- | TRBJ2-5 | TRBV20-1 | - | TGCAGTCCTACAAGCGCCCCAGAGACCCAGTACTTC | CSPTSAPETQYF
- | TRBJ1-1 | TRBV5-1 | TRBD1 | TGCGCCAGCAGCTCACAGGGGGGGAGGACTGAAGCTTTCTTT | CASSSQGGRTEAFF
- | TRBJ1-1 | TRBV7-3 | - | TGTGCCAGCAGCTCCTCGAGGGACACTGAAGCTTTCTTT | CASSSSRDTEAFF
- | TRBJ2-7 | TRBV12-3/TRBV12-4 | - | TGTGCCAGCAGACCCACCGGGGGAGGCGAGCAGTACTTC | CASRPTGGGEQYF
- | TRBJ2-7 | TRBV29-1 | - | TGCAGCGTTGACGGGGGGCAGGCCTACGAGCAGTACTTC | CSVDGGQAYEQYF
- | TRBJ1-1 | TRBV27 | TRBD1 | TGTGCCAGCATTGCCGGGACAGGAGGCACTGAAGCTTTCTTT | CASIAGTGGTEAFF
few | TRBJ2-7 | TRBV6-5 | - | TGTGCCAGCAGTTACGCAGGGGTGGGCTCCTACGAGCAGTACTTC | CASSYAGVGSYEQYF
few | TRBJ2-1 | TRBV10-3 | - | TGTGCCATCAGTGATCCCCCCGAGGGAATCTCCTACAATGAGCAGTTCTTC | CAISDPPEGISYNEQFF
many | TRBJ2-7 | TRBV4-1 | - | TGCGCCAGCAGCCAAGAGTGGGCAGGGACCTACGAGCAGTACTTC | CASSQEWAGTYEQYF
- | TRBJ2-1 | TRBV12-3/TRBV12-4 | - | TGTGCCAGCAGTTCTGTGCAACGGGGGCTTAGCCCCTACAATGAGCAGTTCTTC | CASSSVQRGLSPYNEQFF
- | TRBJ1-1 | TRBV6-5 | TRBD1 | TGTGCCAGCAGTTACTCTCACAGGGGGTACACTGAAGCTTTCTTT | CASSYSHRGYTEAFF
- | TRBJ1-1 | TRBV6-1 | - | TGTGCCAGCACCCCTCGGCATGGGGCCTACACTGAAGCTTTCTTT | CASTPRHGAYTEAFF
- | TRBJ2-1 | TRBV4-1 | TRBD1 | TGCGCCAGCAGTGAGGGGACAGGGCCCTTAACGCAGTTCTTC | CASSEGTGPLTQFF
- | TRBJ2-5 | TRBV7-9 | - | TGTGCCAGCAGCTTAAGCGCTGGGGGGACCCAGTACTTC | CASSLSAGGTQYF
few | TRBJ2-2 | TRBV3-1 | TRBD2 | TGTGCCAGCAGCCAAGTAGCGGGGGGGAACACCGGGGAGCTGTTTTTT | CASSQVAGGNTGELFF
- | TRBJ1-4 | TRBV20-1 | - | TGCAGTGCTAGAGGCGGCCCGAATGAAAAACTGTTTTTT | CSARGGPNEKLFF
- | TRBJ2-3 | TRBV10-3 | - | TGTGCCATCGGAGGGGACGCAGATACGCAGTATTTT | CAIGGDADTQYF
- | TRBJ2-7 | TRBV7-9 | - | TGTGCCTGCAGCTTAAATGGCCGACTATCCCCCTACGAGCAGTACTTC | CACSLNGRLSPYEQYF
- | TRBJ2-5 | TRBV4-1 | - | TGCGCCAGCAGCCAAGAGTCTGTAGCGGCGGAGACCCAGTACTTC | CASSQESVAAETQYF
- | TRBJ1-2 | TRBV7-9 | TRBD1 | TGTGTCAGCAGCTTGGGGGACAGGGGGCGGAGAAACTATGGCTACACCTTC | CVSSLGDRGRRNYGYTF
few | TRBJ1-1 | TRBV4-1 | - | TGCGCCAGCAGCCAATACATTACAGGGCACACTGAAGCTTTCTTT | CASSQYITGHTEAFF
- | TRBJ1-2 | TRBV4-3 | - | TGCGCCAGCAGCCAGGAAACCGTTAGGAGTGGCTACACCTTC | CASSQETVRSGYTF
- | TRBJ1-5 | TRBV3-1 | - | TGTGCCAGCAGCCAAGATTCCGGGACCGGGCAGCCCCAGCATTTT | CASSQDSGTGQPQHF
- | TRBJ2-5 | TRBV25-1 | - | TGTGCCAGCAGTGAATGGGGTAAAGAGACCCAGTACTTC | CASSEWGKETQYF
- | TRBJ2-6 | TRBV14 | TRBD1 | TGTGCCAGCAGCCCCGGGACAGCCTTCTCTGGGGCCAACGTCCTGACTTTC | CASSPGTAFSGANVLTF
- | TRBJ2-6 | TRBV2 | - | TGTGCCAGCAGTGGAAGAGCTGGGGCCAACGTCCTGACTTTC | CASSGRAGANVLTF